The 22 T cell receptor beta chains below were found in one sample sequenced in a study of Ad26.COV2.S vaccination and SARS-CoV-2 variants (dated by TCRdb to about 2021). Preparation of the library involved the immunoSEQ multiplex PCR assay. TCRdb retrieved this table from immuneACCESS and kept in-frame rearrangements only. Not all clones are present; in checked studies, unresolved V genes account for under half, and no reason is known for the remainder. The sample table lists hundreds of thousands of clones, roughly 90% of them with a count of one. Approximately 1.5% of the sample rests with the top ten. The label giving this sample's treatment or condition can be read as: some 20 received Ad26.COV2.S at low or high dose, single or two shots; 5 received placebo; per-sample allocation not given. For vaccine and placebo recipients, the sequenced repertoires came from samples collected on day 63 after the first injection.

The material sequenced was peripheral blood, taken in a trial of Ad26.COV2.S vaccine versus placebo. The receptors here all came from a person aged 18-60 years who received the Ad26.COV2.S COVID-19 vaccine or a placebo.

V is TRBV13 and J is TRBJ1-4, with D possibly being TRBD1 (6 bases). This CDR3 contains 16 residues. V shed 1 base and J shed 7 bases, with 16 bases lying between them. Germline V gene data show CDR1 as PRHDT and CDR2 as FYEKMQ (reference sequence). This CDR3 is CASSLALRGGAEKLFF. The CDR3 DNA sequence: TGTGCCAGCAGCTTAGCCCTCAGGGGAGGGGCTGAAAAACTGTTTTTT.

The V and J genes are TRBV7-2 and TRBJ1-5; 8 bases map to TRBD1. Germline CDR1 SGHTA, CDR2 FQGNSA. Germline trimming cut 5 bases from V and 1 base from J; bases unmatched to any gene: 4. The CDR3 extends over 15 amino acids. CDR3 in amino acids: CASSRDRGSNQPQHF. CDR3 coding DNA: TGTGCCAGCAGCAGAGACAGGGGAAGCAATCAGCCCCAGCATTTT.

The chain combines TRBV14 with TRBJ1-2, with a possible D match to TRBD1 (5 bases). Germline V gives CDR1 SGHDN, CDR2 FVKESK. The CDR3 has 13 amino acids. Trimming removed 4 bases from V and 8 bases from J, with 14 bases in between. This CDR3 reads CASSRDPREGYTF. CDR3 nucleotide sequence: TGTGCCAGCAGCCGGGACCCTCGGGAGGGCTACACCTTC.

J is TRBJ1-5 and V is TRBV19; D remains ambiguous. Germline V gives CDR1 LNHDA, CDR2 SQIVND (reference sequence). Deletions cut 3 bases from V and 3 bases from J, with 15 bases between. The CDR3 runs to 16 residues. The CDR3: CASSIEHNTFNQPQHF. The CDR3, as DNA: TGTGCCAGTAGTATCGAGCATAATACCTTCAATCAGCCCCAGCATTTT.

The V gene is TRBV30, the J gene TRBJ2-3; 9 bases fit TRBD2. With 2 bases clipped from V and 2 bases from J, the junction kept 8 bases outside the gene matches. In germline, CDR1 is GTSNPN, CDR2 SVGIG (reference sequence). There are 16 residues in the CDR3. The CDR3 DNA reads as TGTGCCTGGAGTCGGTCCAGCGGGGGGTTCACAGATACGCAGTATTTT. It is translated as CAWSRSSGGFTDTQYF.

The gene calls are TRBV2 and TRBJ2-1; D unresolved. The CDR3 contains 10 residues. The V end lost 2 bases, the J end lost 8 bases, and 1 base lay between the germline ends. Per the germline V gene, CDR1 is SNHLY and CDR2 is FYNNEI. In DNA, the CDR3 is TGTGCCAGCAGTGAATATGAGCAGTTCTTC. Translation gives CASSEYEQFF.

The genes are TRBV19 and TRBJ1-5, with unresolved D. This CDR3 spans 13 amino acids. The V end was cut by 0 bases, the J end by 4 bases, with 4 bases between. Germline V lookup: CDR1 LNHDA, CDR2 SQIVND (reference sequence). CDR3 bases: TGTGCCAGTAGTATAGAGATTAATCAGCCCCAGCATTTT. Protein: CASSIEINQPQHF.

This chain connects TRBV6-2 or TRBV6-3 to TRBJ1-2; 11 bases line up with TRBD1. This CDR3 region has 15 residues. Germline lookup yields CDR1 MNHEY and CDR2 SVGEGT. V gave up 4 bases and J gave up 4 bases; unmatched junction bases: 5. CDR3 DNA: TGTGCCAGCAGTTCCCCCGGGACAGGGGGCTATGGCTACACCTTC. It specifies CASSSPGTGGYGYTF.

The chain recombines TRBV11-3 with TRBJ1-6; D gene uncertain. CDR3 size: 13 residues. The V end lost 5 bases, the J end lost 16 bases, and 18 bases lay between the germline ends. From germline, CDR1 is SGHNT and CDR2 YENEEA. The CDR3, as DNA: TGTGCCAGCAGCGAAACAGTTCTATCGGATCTCCACTTT. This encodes CASSETVLSDLHF. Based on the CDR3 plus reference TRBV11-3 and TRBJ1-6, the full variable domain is EAGVVQSPRYKIIEKKQPVAFWCNPISGHNTLYWYLQNLGQGPELLIRYENEEAVDDSQLPKDRFSAERLKGVDSTLKIQPAELGDSAVYLCASSETVLSDLHFGNGTRLTVT.

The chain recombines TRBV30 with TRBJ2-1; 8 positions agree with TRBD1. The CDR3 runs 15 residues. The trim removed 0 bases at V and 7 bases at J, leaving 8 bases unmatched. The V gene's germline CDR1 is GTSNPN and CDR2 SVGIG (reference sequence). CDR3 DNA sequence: TGTGCCTGGAGTGTACTGGACAGGGTGGTGAATGAGCAGTTCTTC. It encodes CAWSVLDRVVNEQFF.

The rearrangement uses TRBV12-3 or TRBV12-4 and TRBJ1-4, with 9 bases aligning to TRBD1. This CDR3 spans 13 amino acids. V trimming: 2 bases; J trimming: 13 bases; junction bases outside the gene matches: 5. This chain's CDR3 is CASSLWTGEGLFF. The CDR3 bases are TGTGCCAGCAGTTTATGGACAGGGGAGGGACTGTTTTTT.

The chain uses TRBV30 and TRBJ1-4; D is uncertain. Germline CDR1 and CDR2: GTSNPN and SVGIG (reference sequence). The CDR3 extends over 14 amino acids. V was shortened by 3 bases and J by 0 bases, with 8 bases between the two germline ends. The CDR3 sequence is CAWRGKATNEKLFF. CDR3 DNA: TGTGCCTGGAGGGGTAAAGCAACTAATGAAAAACTGTTTTTT.

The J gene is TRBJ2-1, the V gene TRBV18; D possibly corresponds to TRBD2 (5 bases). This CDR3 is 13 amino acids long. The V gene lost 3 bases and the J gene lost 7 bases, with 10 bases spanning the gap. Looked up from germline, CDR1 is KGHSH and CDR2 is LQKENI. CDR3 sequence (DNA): TGTGCCAGCTCACCGGATACTAGAAATGAGCAGTTCTTC. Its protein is CASSPDTRNEQFF.

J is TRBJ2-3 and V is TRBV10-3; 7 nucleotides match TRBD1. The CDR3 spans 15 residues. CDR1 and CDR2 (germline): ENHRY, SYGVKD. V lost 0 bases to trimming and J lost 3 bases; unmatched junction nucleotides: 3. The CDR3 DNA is TGTGCCATCAGTGAGTCGTTACAGGGGACAGATACGCAGTATTTT. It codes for CAISESLQGTDTQYF.

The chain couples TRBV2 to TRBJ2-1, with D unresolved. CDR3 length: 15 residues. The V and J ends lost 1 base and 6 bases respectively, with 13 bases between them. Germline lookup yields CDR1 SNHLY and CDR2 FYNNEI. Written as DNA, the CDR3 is TGTGCCAGCAGTGAAGTATCTGAGCTCAGCAATGAGCAGTTCTTC. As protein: CASSEVSELSNEQFF.

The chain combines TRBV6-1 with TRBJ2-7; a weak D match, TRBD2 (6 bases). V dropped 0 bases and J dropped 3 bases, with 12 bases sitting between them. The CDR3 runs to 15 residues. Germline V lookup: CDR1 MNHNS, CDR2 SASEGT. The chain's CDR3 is CASSEAGSGFYEQYF. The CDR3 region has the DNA TGTGCCAGCAGTGAAGCGGGTAGCGGTTTCTACGAGCAGTACTTC.

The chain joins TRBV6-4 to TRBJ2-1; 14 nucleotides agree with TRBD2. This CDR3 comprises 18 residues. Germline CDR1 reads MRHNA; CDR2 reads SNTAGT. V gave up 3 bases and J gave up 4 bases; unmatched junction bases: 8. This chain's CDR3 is CASSEGLAGVPDYNEQFF. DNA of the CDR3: TGTGCCAGCAGTGAGGGACTAGCGGGAGTACCCGATTACAATGAGCAGTTCTTC.

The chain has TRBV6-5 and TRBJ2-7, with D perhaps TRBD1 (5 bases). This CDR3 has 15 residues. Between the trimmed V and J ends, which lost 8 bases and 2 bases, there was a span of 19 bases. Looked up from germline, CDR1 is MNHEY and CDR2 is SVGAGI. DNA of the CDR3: TGTGCCAGCTCTTCGATAATAGGCAGGGCCTACGAGCAGTACTTC. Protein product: CASSSIIGRAYEQYF.

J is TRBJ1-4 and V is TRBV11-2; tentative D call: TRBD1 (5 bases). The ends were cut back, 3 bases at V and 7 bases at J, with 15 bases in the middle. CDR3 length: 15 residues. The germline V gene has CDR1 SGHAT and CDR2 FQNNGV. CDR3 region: CASSFGPGGGEKLFF. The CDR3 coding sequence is TGTGCCAGCAGCTTCGGTCCCGGGGGTGGTGAAAAACTGTTTTTT.

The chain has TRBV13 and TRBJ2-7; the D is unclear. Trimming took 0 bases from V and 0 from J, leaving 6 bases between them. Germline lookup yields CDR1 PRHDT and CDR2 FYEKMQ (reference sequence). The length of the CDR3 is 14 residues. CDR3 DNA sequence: TGTGCCAGCAGCTTAGGCAGCCCCTCCTACGAGCAGTACTTC. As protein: CASSLGSPSYEQYF.

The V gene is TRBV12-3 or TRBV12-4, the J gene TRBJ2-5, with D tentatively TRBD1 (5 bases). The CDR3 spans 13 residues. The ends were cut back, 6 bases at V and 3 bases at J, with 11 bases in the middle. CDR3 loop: CASSWTPEETQYF. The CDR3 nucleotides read TGTGCCAGCAGCTGGACACCAGAAGAGACCCAGTACTTC.

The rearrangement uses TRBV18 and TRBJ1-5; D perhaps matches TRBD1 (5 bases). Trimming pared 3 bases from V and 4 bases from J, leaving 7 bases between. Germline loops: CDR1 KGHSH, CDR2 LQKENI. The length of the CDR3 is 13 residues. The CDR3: CASSPTENQPQHF. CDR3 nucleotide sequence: TGTGCCAGCTCACCGACAGAAAATCAGCCCCAGCATTTT.